These 32 T cell receptor beta chains originate from one sample sequenced in a study of blood T cell repertoires in COVID-19 (dated by TCRdb to 2020 to 2022). The method behind the library was the immunoSEQ multiplex PCR assay. In its TCRdb copy, this immuneACCESS table keeps in-frame sequences only and misses some clones. Where compared with another copy, unresolved V genes explain less than half of these, and the others have no known cause. The sample data list 150,000 or so clones, and roughly 76% of these were observed just once. The top ten constitute 7% to 9% of the sample. Sequenced sample: peripheral blood. The source is a human donor with acute or convalescent COVID-19. The donor label of this sample is uncertain.

Many counts were recorded for this clone. The V gene is TRBV2, the J gene TRBJ1-1; perhaps TRBD1 as D (5 bases). This CDR3 spans 15 amino acids. With 1 base removed from V and 0 bases from J, the gap between germline ends came to 9 bases. CDR1 is SNHLY, CDR2 FYNNEI, per germline. Here the CDR3 DNA reads TGTGCCAGCAGTGAAGAGGGCAGGGTGAACACTGAAGCTTTCTTT. The encoded protein is CASSEEGRVNTEAFF. Variable domain in full (rest from reference TRBV2 and TRBJ1-1): EPEVTQTPSHQVTQMGQEVILRCVPISNHLYFYWYRQILGQKVEFLVSFYNNEISEKSEIFDDQFSVERPDGSNFTLKIRSTKLEDSAMYFCASSEEGRVNTEAFFGQGTRLTVV.

This clone was picked up a small number of times. The chain is built from TRBV5-4 and TRBJ1-4; 7 positions match TRBD1. Per germline, CDR1 SGHNT and CDR2 YYREEE (reference sequence). CDR3 length: 14 amino acids. J lost 4 bases, V lost 3 bases, and 3 bases had no gene match. CDR3 amino acids: CASSWTGVNEKLFF. The CDR3 nucleotides are TGTGCCAGCAGCTGGACAGGAGTTAATGAAAAACTGTTTTTT.

This clone was observed a few times. V is TRBV2 and J is TRBJ1-2, with TRBD1 matching 10 bases. The CDR3 extends over 15 amino acids. J was trimmed by 5 bases and V by 6 bases; bases with no gene match: 9. Germline CDR1 SNHLY, CDR2 FYNNEI. CDR3 coding DNA: TGTGCCAGCAGGATCGACAGGGGGCGGGGGTATGGCTACACCTTC. The encoded protein is CASRIDRGRGYGYTF.

This chain uses TRBV4-2 with TRBJ2-1; D possibly corresponds to TRBD1 (6 bases). CDR3 length: 16 amino acids. Trimming shortened V by 4 bases and J by 3 bases, and 16 bases separated the two germline ends. CDR1 LGHNA and CDR2 YNFKEQ come from the germline V gene. The CDR3 is CASSLRTARGYNEQFF. Written as DNA, the CDR3 is TGTGCCAGCAGCCTCAGGACAGCCCGAGGCTACAATGAGCAGTTCTTC.

This clone appeared a few times. The rearrangement links TRBV6-1 to TRBJ2-1; 7 bases match TRBD1. Germline CDR1 and CDR2: MNHNS and SASEGT. This CDR3 contains 15 residues. Germline trimming cut 1 base from V and 4 bases from J; bases unmatched to any gene: 4. This chain's CDR3 is CASSEEGQRYNEQFF. In DNA, the CDR3 is TGTGCCAGCAGTGAAGAGGGACAGAGATACAATGAGCAGTTCTTC.

J is TRBJ2-2 and V is TRBV3-1 (or the pseudogene TRBV3-2); 7 bases fit TRBD1. V shed 4 bases, J shed 1 base, and the junction held 0 bases outside the gene matches. The length of the CDR3 is 14 residues. Germline V gene lookup returns CDR1 LGHDT and CDR2 YNNKEL (reference sequence). The CDR3 protein is CASSRQGNTGELFF. In DNA form, the CDR3 reads TGTGCCAGCAGCCGACAGGGGAACACCGGGGAGCTGTTTTTT.

This clone was seen only a few times. This chain connects TRBV5-4 to TRBJ2-7; possibly TRBD1 for D (6 bases). The CDR3 is 14 amino acids. CDR1 is SGHNT, CDR2 YYREEE, per germline (reference sequence). The germline V and J ends were trimmed by 0 bases and 3 bases, with 10 bases remaining between them. The CDR3 sequence: CASSLEGELYEQYF. The CDR3 DNA is TGTGCCAGCAGCTTGGAGGGGGAACTCTACGAGCAGTACTTC.

The CDR3: CASSPPGGTSGNTIYF. The CDR3 DNA sequence: TGTGCCAGCTCACCACCAGGAGGAACCTCTGGAAACACCATATATTTT. This sequence joins TRBV18 and TRBJ1-3; D is ambiguous. Trimming cost V 0 bases and J 0 bases, with 9 bases left between them. Germline V gene lookup returns CDR1 KGHSH and CDR2 LQKENI. This CDR3 is 16 amino acids long.

A few counts support this clone. The genes are TRBV25-1 and TRBJ1-1; TRBD1 aligns across 7 bases. Germline trimming cut 5 bases from V and 4 bases from J; bases unmatched to any gene: 7. From germline, CDR1 is MGHDK and CDR2 SYGVNS. This CDR3 spans 14 amino acids. The CDR3 spells CASSKAGTVTEAFF. The DNA of the CDR3 is TGTGCCAGCAGTAAAGCCGGGACAGTCACTGAAGCTTTCTTT.

The chain uses TRBV29-1 and TRBJ1-2, with 9 bases fitting TRBD1. Trimming removed 8 bases from V and 6 bases from J; junction bases left unmatched: 16. Germline V gene lookup returns CDR1 SQVTM and CDR2 ANQGSEA. This CDR3 region has 15 residues. Here the CDR3 reads CSPWDRARDPNGYTF. The CDR3 region has the DNA TGCAGCCCCTGGGACAGGGCAAGGGACCCAAATGGCTACACCTTC. The full variable domain, with the rest looked up from reference TRBV29-1 and TRBJ1-2, is SAVISQKPSRDICQRGTSLTIQCQVDSQVTMMFWYRQQPGQSLTLIATANQGSEATYESGFVIDKFPISRPNLTFSTLTVSNMSPEDSSIYLCSPWDRARDPNGYTFGSGTRLTVV.

The genes are TRBV7-6 and TRBJ1-1; weak D call: TRBD1 (6 bases). Trimming removed 5 bases at V and 5 bases at J, with 15 bases between. This CDR3 is built from 14 residues. CDR1 SGHVS and CDR2 FNYEAQ come from the germline V gene. The DNA of the CDR3 is TGTGCCAGCAGCCCCAACAGGGTTGGGACTGAAGCTTTCTTT. Translating gives CASSPNRVGTEAFF.

The rearrangement joins TRBV12-3 or TRBV12-4 to TRBJ1-2, with D uncertain. The CDR3 sequence is 13 residues long. V was pared by 6 bases and J by 1 base, with 9 bases between. The CDR3 spells CASSFSLNYGYTF. CDR3 bases: TGTGCCAGCAGCTTCAGTCTTAACTATGGCTACACCTTC.

The rearrangement links TRBV3-1 (or the pseudogene TRBV3-2) to TRBJ1-3, with D hard to call. This CDR3 spans 13 amino acids. Per the germline V gene, CDR1 is LGHDT and CDR2 is YNNKEL (reference sequence). With 4 bases removed from V and 4 bases from J, the gap between germline ends came to 8 bases. For the CDR3, the DNA is TGTGCCAGCAGCCTAAGCTTCGGAAACACCATATATTTT. This sequence encodes CASSLSFGNTIYF.

The genes are TRBV6-5 and TRBJ1-2, with D tentatively TRBD1 (5 bases). V lost 2 bases to trimming and J lost 8 bases, with 18 bases between them. CDR3 length: 15 residues. CDR1 and CDR2 from the germline V gene are MNHEY and SVGAGI. This chain's CDR3 is CASSYGTAGNRGYTF. CDR3 nucleotides: TGTGCCAGCAGTTACGGGACGGCGGGGAATAGGGGCTACACCTTC.

The chain couples TRBV27 to TRBJ2-2; a weak D match, TRBD2 (7 bases). This CDR3 spans 16 amino acids. Germline lookup yields CDR1 MNHEY and CDR2 SMNVEV (reference sequence). V lost 1 base and J lost 4, with 13 bases in between. CDR3 loop: CASSLYAGALTGELFF. The CDR3 DNA sequence: TGTGCCAGCAGTTTATATGCGGGGGCCCTCACCGGGGAGCTGTTTTTT.

This clone was counted once. V usage is TRBV5-1 and J usage is TRBJ2-6; possibly TRBD1 for D (5 bases). The CDR3 runs 15 residues. The V end lost 4 bases, the J end lost 1 base, and 9 bases lay between the germline ends. The germline gives CDR1 SGHRS, CDR2 YFSETQ. The CDR3 DNA follows: TGCGCCAGCAGCCTCAGGGAATCTGGGGCCAACGTCCTGACTTTC. Translating gives CASSLRESGANVLTF. Full variable domain (rest looked up from reference TRBV5-1 and TRBJ2-6): KAGVTQTPRYLIKTRGQQVTLSCSPISGHRSVSWYQQTPGQGLQFLFEYFSETQRNKGNFPGRFSGRQFSNSRSEMNVSTLELGDSALYLCASSLRESGANVLTFGAGSRLTVL.

The chain has TRBV9 and TRBJ2-3; D might be TRBD2 (7 bases). Trimming removed 4 bases at V and 4 bases at J, with 19 bases between. Germline assignment: CDR1 SGDLS and CDR2 YYNGEE. The CDR3 is made up of 16 amino acids. The CDR3 loop reads CASSLVVAGASDTQYF. In DNA, the CDR3 is TGTGCCAGCAGCCTAGTAGTGGCGGGGGCTTCAGATACGCAGTATTTT.

The chain has TRBV7-9 and TRBJ1-2; D not resolved. Trimming took off 5 bases at V and 2 bases at J, with 15 bases between the two ends. Per the germline V gene, CDR1 is SEHNR and CDR2 is FQNEAQ (reference sequence). The CDR3 loop spans 15 amino acids. The CDR3 nucleotides read TGTGCCAGCAGCCTTGTGTCCCTGAGGAACTATGGCTACACCTTC. This encodes CASSLVSLRNYGYTF.

This clone was observed a single time. V usage is TRBV4-1 and J usage is TRBJ1-1; TRBD1 is a possible D gene (6 bases). Trimming took 2 bases from V and 1 from J, leaving 11 bases between them. Germline-derived CDR1 and CDR2 are MGHRA and YSYEKL. There are 15 residues in the CDR3. CDR3 nucleotides: TGCGCCAGCAGCCAACCCCAGACAGGGAACACTGAAGCTTTCTTT. Encoded protein: CASSQPQTGNTEAFF.

The J gene is TRBJ2-3, the V gene TRBV15; maybe TRBD1 (5 bases). Trimming pared 3 bases from V and 7 bases from J, leaving 14 bases between. In germline, CDR1 is LNHNV, CDR2 YYDKDF (reference sequence). This CDR3 spans 14 amino acids. In DNA form, the CDR3 reads TGTGCCACCAGCAGTAAGAGGACAATCCATACGCAGTATTTT. Its protein product is CATSSKRTIHTQYF.

This rearrangement joins TRBV29-1 to TRBJ1-4; the D gene is possibly TRBD1 (5 bases). With 6 bases removed from V and 4 bases from J, the gap between germline ends came to 12 bases. The CDR3 extends over 13 amino acids. Germline V gene lookup returns CDR1 SQVTM and CDR2 ANQGSEA. CDR3 in DNA: TGCAGCGTCACCAGGGAAAGTAATGAAAAACTGTTTTTT. It yields the protein CSVTRESNEKLFF. Full variable domain (missing parts from reference TRBV29-1 and TRBJ1-4): SAVISQKPSRDICQRGTSLTIQCQVDSQVTMMFWYRQQPGQSLTLIATANQGSEATYESGFVIDKFPISRPNLTFSTLTVSNMSPEDSSIYLCSVTRESNEKLFFGSGTQLSVL.

The chain employs TRBV19 and TRBJ2-7, with D maybe TRBD1 (6 bases). This CDR3 spans 13 amino acids. Germline V lookup: CDR1 LNHDA, CDR2 SQIVND (reference sequence). Trimming cost V 3 bases and J 3 bases, with 9 bases left between them. The CDR3 DNA reads TGTGCCAGTAGTATTGGGACAAACTACGAGCAGTACGTC. This encodes CASSIGTNYEQYV.

The chain employs TRBV11-3 and TRBJ2-2, with 8 positions matching TRBD1. V was pared by 3 bases and J by 5 bases, with 8 bases of the junction left unmatched. CDR1 and CDR2 (germline): SGHNT, YENEEA. This CDR3 is 16 amino acids long. CDR3 amino acids: CASSFLTGERTGELFF. Written as DNA, the CDR3 is TGTGCCAGCAGCTTTCTGACAGGGGAGAGGACCGGGGAGCTGTTTTTT.

This rearrangement joins TRBV6-2 or TRBV6-3 to TRBJ2-2, with 7 bases matching TRBD2. This CDR3 contains 16 residues. Per the germline V gene, CDR1 is MNHEY and CDR2 is SVGEGT. Germline trimming cut 4 bases from V and 3 bases from J; bases unmatched to any gene: 8. CDR3 sequence (DNA): TGTGCCAGCAGTTGGCCAGCGGGGTGGTACACCGGGGAGCTGTTTTTT. Encoded protein: CASSWPAGWYTGELFF.

V is TRBV9 and J is TRBJ2-2, with D possibly being TRBD2 (5 bases). Germline assignment: CDR1 SGDLS and CDR2 YYNGEE. V lost 0 bases to trimming and J lost 4 bases, with 10 bases between them. This CDR3 is built from 15 residues. CDR3 sequence reads: CASSVDPGSTGELFF. DNA for the CDR3: TGTGCCAGCAGCGTAGACCCGGGGTCCACCGGGGAGCTGTTTTTT. The whole variable domain, remainder taken from reference TRBV9 and TRBJ2-2, is DSGVTQTPKHLITATGQRVTLRCSPRSGDLSVYWYQQSLDQGLQFLIQYYNGEERAKGNILERFSAQQFPDLHSELNLSSLELGDSALYFCASSVDPGSTGELFFGEGSRLTVL.

The gene calls are TRBV2 and TRBJ1-1, with a weak D call TRBD1 (6 bases). Trimming stripped 10 bases from V and 0 bases from J, with 18 bases between. Germline-derived CDR1 and CDR2 are SNHLY and FYNNEI. The CDR3 spans 15 residues. DNA for the CDR3: TGTGCCACCTCCCGGGGTAAGGGGGTGAACACTGAAGCTTTCTTT. Protein sequence: CATSRGKGVNTEAFF.

This chain links TRBV4-1 with TRBJ1-5; TRBD1 matches at 8 bases. Germline loops: CDR1 MGHRA, CDR2 YSYEKL. There are 15 residues in the CDR3. J was trimmed by 5 bases and V by 2 bases; bases with no gene match: 5. In nucleotides, the CDR3 is TGCGCCAGCAGCCAAAAGCAGGGGGCGGATCAGCCCCAGCATTTT. Translation gives CASSQKQGADQPQHF.

J is TRBJ2-3 and V is TRBV12-5; D possibly corresponds to TRBD2 (6 bases). The CDR3 sequence is 15 residues long. V was trimmed by 1 base and J by 2 bases, leaving 10 bases between them. In germline, CDR1 is LGHNT, CDR2 FRNRAP. CDR3 DNA: TGTGCTAGTGGTTTGGGGGACTCCAACACAGATACGCAGTATTTT. Residues: CASGLGDSNTDTQYF. The full variable domain, in which reference TRBV12-5 and TRBJ2-3 provide the parts outside the CDR3, is DARVTQTPRHKVTEMGQEVTMRCQPILGHNTVFWYRQTMMQGLELLAYFRNRAPLDDSGMPKDRFSAEMPDATLATLKIQPSEPRDSAVYFCASGLGDSNTDTQYFGPGTRLTVL.

The chain joins TRBV6-1 to TRBJ2-6; tentative D call: TRBD1 (5 bases). The germline gives CDR1 MNHNS, CDR2 SASEGT. The CDR3 is made up of 22 amino acids. V was cut by 2 bases and J by 0 bases, with 26 bases left in between. This CDR3 reads CASSEPTDNRKLFFSGANVLTF. The DNA for the CDR3 is TGTGCCAGCAGTGAACCTACGGACAACAGAAAACTTTTTTTCTCTGGGGCCAACGTCCTGACTTTC.

J is TRBJ2-3 and V is TRBV6-5; a possible D gene is TRBD1 (6 bases). CDR3 length equals 13 residues. Germline CDR1 reads MNHEY; CDR2 reads SVGAGI. V lost 6 bases and J 4 bases, leaving 11 bases between the germline ends. This chain's CDR3 is CASRYQGSDTQYF. The CDR3 DNA follows: TGTGCCAGCAGGTACCAGGGGTCAGATACGCAGTATTTT.

The chain has TRBV7-9 and TRBJ2-3, with unresolved D. CDR3 length equals 12 residues. CDR1 and CDR2 (germline): SEHNR, FQNEAQ (reference sequence). Trimming cost V 4 bases and J 4 bases, with 6 bases left between them. DNA of the CDR3: TGTGCCAGCAGCTCAGGTGCAGATACGCAGTATTTT. It yields the protein CASSSGADTQYF.

The V gene is TRBV9, the J gene TRBJ1-1; 9 bases align to TRBD1. V lost 4 bases and J lost 5; bases outside the gene matches: 6. The CDR3 runs 14 residues. The V gene's germline CDR1 is SGDLS and CDR2 YYNGEE. CDR3 in amino acids: CASSLQGAGTEAFF. The CDR3 coding sequence is TGTGCCAGCAGCTTACAGGGGGCAGGAACTGAAGCTTTCTTT.